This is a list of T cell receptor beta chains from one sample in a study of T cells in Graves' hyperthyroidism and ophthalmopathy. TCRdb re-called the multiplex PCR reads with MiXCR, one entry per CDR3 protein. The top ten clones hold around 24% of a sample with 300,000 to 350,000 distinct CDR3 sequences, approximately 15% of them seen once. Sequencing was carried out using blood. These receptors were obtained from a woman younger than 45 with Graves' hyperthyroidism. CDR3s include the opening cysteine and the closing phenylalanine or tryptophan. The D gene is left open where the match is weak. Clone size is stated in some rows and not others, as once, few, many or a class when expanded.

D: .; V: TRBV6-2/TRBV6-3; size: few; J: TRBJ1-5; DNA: TGTGCCAGCAGTTACCCTATTTTCGGAGATAGCAATCAGCCCCAGCATTTT; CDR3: CASSYPIFGDSNQPQHF
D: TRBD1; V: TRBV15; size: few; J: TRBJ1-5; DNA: TGTGCCACCAGCGGGGCGACAGGGAGAAATCAGCCCCAGCATTTT; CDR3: CATSGATGRNQPQHF
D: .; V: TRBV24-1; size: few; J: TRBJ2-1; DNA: TGTGCCACCAGTGCTAGCTCCTACAATGAGCAGTTCTTC; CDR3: CATSASSYNEQFF
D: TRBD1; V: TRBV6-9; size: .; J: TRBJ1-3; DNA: TGTGCCAGCAGTGATTCCAGGGGGGGTTCTGGAAACACCATATATTTT; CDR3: CASSDSRGGSGNTIYF
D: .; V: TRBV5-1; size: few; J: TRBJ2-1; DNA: TGCGCCAGCAGCTCGGATGGGAGCTCCTACAATGAGCAGTTCTTC; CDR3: CASSSDGSSYNEQFF
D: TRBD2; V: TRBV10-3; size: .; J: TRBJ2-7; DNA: TGTGCCATCAGTCCCTTAGCGGGAGGGAGGGGACCCTACGAGCAGTACTTC; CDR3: CAISPLAGGRGPYEQYF
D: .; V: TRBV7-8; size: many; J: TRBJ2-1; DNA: TGTGCCAGCAGCTTAGATCCGGGGGACGAGCAGTTCTTC; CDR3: CASSLDPGDEQFF
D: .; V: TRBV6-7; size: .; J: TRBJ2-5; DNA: TGTGCCAGCAGTCACAGATACCAAGAGACCCAGTACTTC; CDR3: CASSHRYQETQYF
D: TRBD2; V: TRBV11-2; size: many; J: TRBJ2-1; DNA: TGTGCCAGCAGCCCTCCTGCGAGCGGGAGTAATGAGCAGTTCTTC; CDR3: CASSPPASGSNEQFF
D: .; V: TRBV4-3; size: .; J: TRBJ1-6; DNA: TGCGCCAGCAGCCTGGACACGAATAATTCACCCCTCCACTTT; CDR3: CASSLDTNNSPLHF
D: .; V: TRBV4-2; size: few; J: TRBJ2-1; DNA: TGTGCCAGCAGCCAAGATCCACAAACAGCGAGTCATGAGCAGTTCTTC; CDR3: CASSQDPQTASHEQFF
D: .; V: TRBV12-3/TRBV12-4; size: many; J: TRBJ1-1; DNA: TGTGCCAGCAGTTACCAGACAACGCACACTGAAGCTTTCTTT; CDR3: CASSYQTTHTEAFF
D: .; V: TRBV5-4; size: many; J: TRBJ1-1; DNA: TGTGCCAGCAGCTTGGAGCTGGGGAACACTGAAGCTTTCTTT; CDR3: CASSLELGNTEAFF
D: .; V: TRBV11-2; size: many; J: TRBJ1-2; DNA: TGTGCCAGCAGCTTAGGAGTCTATGGCTACACCTTC; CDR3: CASSLGVYGYTF
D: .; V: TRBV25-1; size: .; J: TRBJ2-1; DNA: TGTGCCAGCAGTGCGCTAGCTCATGAGCAGTTCTTC; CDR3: CASSALAHEQFF
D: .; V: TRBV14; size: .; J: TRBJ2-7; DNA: TGTGCCAGCGGTATTACTAATTTCTACGAGCAGTACTTC; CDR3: CASGITNFYEQYF
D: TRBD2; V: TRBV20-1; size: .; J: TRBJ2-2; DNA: TGCAGTGCTAGAGAAGCAAGCGGGAGGCGCACCGGGGAGCTGTTTTTT; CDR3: CSAREASGRRTGELFF
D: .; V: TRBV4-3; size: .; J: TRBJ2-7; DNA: TGCGCCAGCAGCCAAGAGGCCAGGGCCTACGAGCAGTACTTC; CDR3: CASSQEARAYEQYF
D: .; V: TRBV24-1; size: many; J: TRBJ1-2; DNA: TGTGCCACCAGTGAGGCAGGGGACGGCTATGGCTACACCTTC; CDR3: CATSEAGDGYGYTF
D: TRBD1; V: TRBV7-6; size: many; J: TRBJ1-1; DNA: TGTGCCAGCAGCCCATGGGAACAGGGGGGAGAAGCTTTCTTT; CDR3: CASSPWEQGGEAFF
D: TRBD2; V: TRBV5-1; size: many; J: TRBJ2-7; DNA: TGCGCCAGCAGCTATAGCGGGGGAAGCTCCTACGAGCAGTACTTC; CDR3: CASSYSGGSSYEQYF
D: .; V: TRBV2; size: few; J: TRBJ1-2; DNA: TGTGCCAGCAGTGAGGGCCCCGCGGATGGCTACACCTTC; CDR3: CASSEGPADGYTF
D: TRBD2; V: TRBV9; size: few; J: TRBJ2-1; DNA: TGTGCCAGCGGGAGGGGAAGCTCCTACAATGAGCAGTTCTTC; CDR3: CASGRGSSYNEQFF
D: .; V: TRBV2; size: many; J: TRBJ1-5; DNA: TGTGCCAGCAGTGAATTGGGGCAGGGTCGGCCGAATCAGCCCCAGCATTTT; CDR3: CASSELGQGRPNQPQHF
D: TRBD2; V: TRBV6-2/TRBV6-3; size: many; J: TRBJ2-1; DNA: TGTGCCAGCAGTAACGGACTAGCGGGGGACAATGAGCAGTTCTTC; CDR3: CASSNGLAGDNEQFF
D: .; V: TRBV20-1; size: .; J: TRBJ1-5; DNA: TGCAGTGCTCTTAGAGGTCCCCAGCCCCAGCATTTT; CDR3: CSALRGPQPQHF
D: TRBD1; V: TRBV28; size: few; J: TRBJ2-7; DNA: TGTGCCAGCAGCCTGAGCCCCCCAACCGGGACAGGGTTACGGGCCTCTATACTTGACGAGCAGTACTTC; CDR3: CASSLSPPTGTGLRASILDEQYF
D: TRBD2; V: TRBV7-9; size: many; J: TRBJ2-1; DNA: TGTGCCAGCAGCTTAACAGCGGGGAACAATGAGCAGTTCTTC; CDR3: CASSLTAGNNEQFF